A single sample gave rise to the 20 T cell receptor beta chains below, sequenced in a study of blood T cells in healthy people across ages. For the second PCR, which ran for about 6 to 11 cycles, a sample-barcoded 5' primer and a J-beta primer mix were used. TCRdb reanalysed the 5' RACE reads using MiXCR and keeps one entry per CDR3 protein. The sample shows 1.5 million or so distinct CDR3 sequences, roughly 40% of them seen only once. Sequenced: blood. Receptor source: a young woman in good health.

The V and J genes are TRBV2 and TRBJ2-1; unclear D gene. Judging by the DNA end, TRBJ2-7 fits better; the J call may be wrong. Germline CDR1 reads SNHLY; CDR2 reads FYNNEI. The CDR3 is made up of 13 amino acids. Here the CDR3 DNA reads TGTGCCAGCAGTGGCCAATTAAGGGATGAGCAGTACTTC. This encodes CASSGQLRDEQYF.

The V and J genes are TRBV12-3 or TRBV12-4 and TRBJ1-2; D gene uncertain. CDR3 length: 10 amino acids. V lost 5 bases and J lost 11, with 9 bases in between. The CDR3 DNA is TGTGCCAGCAGTCAATCAGTGTACACCTTC. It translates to CASSQSVYTF.

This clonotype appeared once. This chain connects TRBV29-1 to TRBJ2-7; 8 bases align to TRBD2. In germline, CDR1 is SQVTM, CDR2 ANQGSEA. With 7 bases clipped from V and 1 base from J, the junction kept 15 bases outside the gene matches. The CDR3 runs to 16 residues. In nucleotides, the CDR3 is TGCAGCGCTGCCGGACCAGCGGGGGCTGTATCCTACGAGCAGTACTTC. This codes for CSAAGPAGAVSYEQYF.

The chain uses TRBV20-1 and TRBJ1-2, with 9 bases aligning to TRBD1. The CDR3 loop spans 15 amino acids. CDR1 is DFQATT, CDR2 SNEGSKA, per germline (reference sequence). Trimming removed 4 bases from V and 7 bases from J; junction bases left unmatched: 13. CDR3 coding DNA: TGCAGTGCTACATCTCCGGACAGGGGAGGACGTGGCTACACCTTC. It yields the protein CSATSPDRGGRGYTF.

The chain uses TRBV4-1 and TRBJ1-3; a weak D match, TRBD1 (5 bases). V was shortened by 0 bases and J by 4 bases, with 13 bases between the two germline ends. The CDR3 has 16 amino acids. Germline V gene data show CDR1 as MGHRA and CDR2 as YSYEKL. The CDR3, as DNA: TGCGCCAGCAGCCAAGAAAGGGGCGCGAAAGGAAACACCATATATTTT. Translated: CASSQERGAKGNTIYF.

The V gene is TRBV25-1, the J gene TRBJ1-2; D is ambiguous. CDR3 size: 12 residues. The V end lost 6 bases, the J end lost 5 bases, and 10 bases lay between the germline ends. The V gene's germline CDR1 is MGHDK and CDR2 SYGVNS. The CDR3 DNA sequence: TGTGCCAGCAGGGATTCCATATATGGCTACACCTTC. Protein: CASRDSIYGYTF.

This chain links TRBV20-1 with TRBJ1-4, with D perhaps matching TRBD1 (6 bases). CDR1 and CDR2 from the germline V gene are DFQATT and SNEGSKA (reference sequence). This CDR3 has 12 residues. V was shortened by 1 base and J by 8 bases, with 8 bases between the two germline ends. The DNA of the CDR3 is TGCAGTGCTAGAGGGACAGTCGAAAAACTGTTTTTT. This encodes CSARGTVEKLFF.

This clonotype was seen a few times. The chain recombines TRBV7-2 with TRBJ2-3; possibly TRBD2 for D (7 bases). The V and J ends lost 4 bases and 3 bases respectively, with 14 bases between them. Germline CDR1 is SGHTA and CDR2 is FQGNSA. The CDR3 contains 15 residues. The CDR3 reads CASSWRGRKTDTQYF. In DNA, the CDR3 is TGTGCCAGCAGCTGGCGGGGGCGGAAGACAGATACGCAGTATTTT.

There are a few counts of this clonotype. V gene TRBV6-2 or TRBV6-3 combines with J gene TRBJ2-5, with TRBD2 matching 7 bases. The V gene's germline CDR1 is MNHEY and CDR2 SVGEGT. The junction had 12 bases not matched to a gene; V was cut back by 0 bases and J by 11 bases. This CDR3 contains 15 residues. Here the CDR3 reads CASSYSGGGDNEQYF. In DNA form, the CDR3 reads TGTGCCAGCAGTTACTCTGGGGGGGGTGACAATGAGCAGTACTTC.

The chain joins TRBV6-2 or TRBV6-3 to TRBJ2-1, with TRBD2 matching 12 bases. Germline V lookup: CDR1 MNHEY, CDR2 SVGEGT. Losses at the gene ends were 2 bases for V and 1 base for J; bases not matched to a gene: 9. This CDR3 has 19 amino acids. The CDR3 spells CASSYGLAGPGGSYNEQFF. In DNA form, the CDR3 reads TGTGCCAGCAGTTACGGACTAGCGGGACCGGGGGGTTCCTACAATGAGCAGTTCTTC.

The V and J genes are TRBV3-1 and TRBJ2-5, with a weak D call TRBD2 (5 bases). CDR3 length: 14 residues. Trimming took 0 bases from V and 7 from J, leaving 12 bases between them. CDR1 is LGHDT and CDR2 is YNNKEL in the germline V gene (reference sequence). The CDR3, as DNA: TGTGCCAGCAGCCAAGACGGGATTCGAGGGACCCAGTACTTC. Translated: CASSQDGIRGTQYF.

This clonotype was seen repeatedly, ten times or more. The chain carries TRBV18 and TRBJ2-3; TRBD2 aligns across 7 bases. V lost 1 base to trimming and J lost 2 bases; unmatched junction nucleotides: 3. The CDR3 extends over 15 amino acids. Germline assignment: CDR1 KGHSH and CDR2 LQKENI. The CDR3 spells CASSPRAGATDTQYF. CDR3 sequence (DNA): TGTGCCAGCTCACCACGGGCGGGAGCCACAGATACGCAGTATTTT. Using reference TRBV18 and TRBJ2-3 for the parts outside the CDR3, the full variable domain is NAGVMQNPRHLVRRRGQEARLRCSPMKGHSHVYWYRQLPEEGLKFMVYLQKENIIDESGMPKERFSAEFPKEGPSILRIQQVVRGDSAAYFCASSPRAGATDTQYFGPGTRLTVL.

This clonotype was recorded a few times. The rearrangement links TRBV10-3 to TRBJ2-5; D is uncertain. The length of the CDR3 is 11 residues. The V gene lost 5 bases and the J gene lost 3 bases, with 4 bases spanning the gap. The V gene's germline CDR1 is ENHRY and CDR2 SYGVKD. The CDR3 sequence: CAISTEETQYF. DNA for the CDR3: TGTGCCATCAGTACCGAAGAGACCCAGTACTTC.

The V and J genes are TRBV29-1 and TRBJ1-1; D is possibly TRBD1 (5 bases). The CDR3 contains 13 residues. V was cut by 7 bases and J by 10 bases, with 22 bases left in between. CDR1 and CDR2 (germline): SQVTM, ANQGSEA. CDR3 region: CSAPEAEGPGAFF. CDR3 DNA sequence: TGCAGCGCCCCCGAGGCTGAGGGGCCTGGAGCTTTCTTT. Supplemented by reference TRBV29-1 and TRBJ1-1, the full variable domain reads SAVISQKPSRDICQRGTSLTIQCQVDSQVTMMFWYRQQPGQSLTLIATANQGSEATYESGFVIDKFPISRPNLTFSTLTVSNMSPEDSSIYLCSAPEAEGPGAFFGQGTRLTVV.

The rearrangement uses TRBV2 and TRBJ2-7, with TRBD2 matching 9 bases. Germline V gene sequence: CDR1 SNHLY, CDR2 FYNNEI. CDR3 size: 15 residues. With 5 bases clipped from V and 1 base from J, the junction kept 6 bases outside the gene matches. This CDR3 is CASSSRSGGSYEQYF. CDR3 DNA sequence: TGTGCCAGCAGTTCTCGTAGCGGGGGTTCCTACGAGCAGTACTTC. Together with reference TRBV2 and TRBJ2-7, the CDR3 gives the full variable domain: EPEVTQTPSHQVTQMGQEVILRCVPISNHLYFYWYRQILGQKVEFLVSFYNNEISEKSEIFDDQFSVERPDGSNFTLKIRSTKLEDSAMYFCASSSRSGGSYEQYFGPGTRLTVT.

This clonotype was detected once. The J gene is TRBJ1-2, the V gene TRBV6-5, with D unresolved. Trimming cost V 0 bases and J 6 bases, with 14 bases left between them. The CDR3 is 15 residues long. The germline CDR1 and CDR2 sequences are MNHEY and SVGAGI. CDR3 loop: CASSYSNTGDDGYTF. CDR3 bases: TGTGCCAGCAGTTACTCGAACACGGGTGACGATGGCTACACCTTC.

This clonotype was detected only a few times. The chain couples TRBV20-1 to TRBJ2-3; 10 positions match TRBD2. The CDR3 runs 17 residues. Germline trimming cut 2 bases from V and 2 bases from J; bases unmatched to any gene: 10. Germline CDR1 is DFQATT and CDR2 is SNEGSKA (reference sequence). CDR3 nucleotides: TGCAGTGCTAGAATCGTGGCTAGCGGGGGACACACAGATACGCAGTATTTT. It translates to CSARIVASGGHTDTQYF.

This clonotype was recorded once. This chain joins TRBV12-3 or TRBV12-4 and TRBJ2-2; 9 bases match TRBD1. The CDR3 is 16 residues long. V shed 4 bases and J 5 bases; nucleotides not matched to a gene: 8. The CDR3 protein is CASSSTGGTVTGELFF. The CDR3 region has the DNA TGTGCCAGCAGTTCAACAGGGGGCACGGTTACCGGGGAGCTGTTTTTT.

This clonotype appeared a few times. CDR3 in amino acids: CASSLVGVNYEQYF. The CDR3, as DNA: TGTGCCAGCAGCTTAGTAGGAGTAAATTACGAGCAGTACTTC. The chain couples TRBV7-9 to TRBJ2-7; D unresolved. Germline V gene sequence: CDR1 SEHNR, CDR2 FQNEAQ (reference sequence). The CDR3 runs to 14 residues. Trimming left V 1 base short and J 4 bases short, with 11 bases between. The variable domain in full, with the rest retrieved from reference TRBV7-9 and TRBJ2-7, is DTGVSQNPRHKITKRGQNVTFRCDPISEHNRLYWYRQTLGQGPEFLTYFQNEAQLEKSRLLSDRFSAERPKGSFSTLEIQRTEQGDSAMYLCASSLVGVNYEQYFGPGTRLTVT.

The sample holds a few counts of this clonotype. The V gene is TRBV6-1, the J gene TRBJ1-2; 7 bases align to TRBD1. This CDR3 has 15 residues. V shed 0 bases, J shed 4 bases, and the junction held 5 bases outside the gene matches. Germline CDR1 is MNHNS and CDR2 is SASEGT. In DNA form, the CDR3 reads TGTGCCAGCAGTGAAGCGCTGGGACAGTTCTATGGCTACACCTTC. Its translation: CASSEALGQFYGYTF.